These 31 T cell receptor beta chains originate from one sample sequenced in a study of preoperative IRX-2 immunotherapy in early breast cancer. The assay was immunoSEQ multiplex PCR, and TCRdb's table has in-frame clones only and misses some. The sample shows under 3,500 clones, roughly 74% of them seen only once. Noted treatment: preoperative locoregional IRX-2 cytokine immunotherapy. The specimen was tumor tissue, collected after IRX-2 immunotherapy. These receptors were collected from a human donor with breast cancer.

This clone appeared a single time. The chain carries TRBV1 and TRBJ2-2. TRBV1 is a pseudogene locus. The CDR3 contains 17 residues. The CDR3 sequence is CASSQDPTQDSSGELFF. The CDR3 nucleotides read TGCGCCAGCAGCCAAGACCCAACACAGGACTCTTCCGGGGAGCTGTTTTTT.

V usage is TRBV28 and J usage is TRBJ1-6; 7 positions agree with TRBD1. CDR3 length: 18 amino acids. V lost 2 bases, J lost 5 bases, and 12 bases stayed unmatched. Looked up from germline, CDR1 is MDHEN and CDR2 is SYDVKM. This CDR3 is CASSLTPYGTANNSPLHF. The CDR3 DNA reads TGTGCCAGCAGTTTAACCCCCTATGGGACAGCTAATAATTCACCCCTCCACTTT. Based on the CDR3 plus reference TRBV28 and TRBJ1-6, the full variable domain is DVKVTQSSRYLVKRTGEKVFLECVQDMDHENMFWYRQDPGLGLRLIYFSYDVKMKEKGDIPEGYSVSREKKERFSLILESASTNQTSMYLCASSLTPYGTANNSPLHFGNGTRLTVT.

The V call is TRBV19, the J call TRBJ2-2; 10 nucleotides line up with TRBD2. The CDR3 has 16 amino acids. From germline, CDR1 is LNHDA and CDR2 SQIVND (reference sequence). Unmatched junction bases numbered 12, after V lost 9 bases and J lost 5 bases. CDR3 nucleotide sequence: TGTGCCAGCAGAATAGCGGGGGGCCCTTTGACCGGGGAGCTGTTTTTT. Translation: CASRIAGGPLTGELFF.

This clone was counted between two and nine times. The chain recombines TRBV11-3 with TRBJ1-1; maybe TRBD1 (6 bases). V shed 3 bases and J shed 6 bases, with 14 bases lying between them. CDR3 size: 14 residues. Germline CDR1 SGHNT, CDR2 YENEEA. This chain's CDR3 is CASSLDRWQAEAFF. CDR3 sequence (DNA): TGTGCCAGCAGCTTGGACAGATGGCAAGCTGAAGCTTTCTTT.

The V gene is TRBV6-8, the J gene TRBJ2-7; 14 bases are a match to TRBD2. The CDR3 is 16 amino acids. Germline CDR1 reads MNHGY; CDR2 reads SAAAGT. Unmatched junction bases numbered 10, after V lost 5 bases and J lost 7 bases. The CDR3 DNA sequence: TGTGCCAGCAGTGACGGGACTAGCGGGAGCCCTTGGGAGCAGTACTTC. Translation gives CASSDGTSGSPWEQYF.

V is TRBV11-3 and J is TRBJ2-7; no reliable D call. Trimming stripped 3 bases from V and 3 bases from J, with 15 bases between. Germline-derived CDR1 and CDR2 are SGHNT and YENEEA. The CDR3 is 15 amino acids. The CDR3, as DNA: TGTGCCAGCAGCTTGGCCGAAATCGGATACTACGAGCAGTACTTC. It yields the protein CASSLAEIGYYEQYF.

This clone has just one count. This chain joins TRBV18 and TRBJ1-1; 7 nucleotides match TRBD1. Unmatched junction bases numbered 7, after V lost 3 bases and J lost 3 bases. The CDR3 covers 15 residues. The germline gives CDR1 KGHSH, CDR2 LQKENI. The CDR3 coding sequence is TGTGCCAGCTCACCGCTGGGACAGCCCGACACTGAAGCTTTCTTT. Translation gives CASSPLGQPDTEAFF. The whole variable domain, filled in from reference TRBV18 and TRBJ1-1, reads NAGVMQNPRHLVRRRGQEARLRCSPMKGHSHVYWYRQLPEEGLKFMVYLQKENIIDESGMPKERFSAEFPKEGPSILRIQQVVRGDSAAYFCASSPLGQPDTEAFFGQGTRLTVV.

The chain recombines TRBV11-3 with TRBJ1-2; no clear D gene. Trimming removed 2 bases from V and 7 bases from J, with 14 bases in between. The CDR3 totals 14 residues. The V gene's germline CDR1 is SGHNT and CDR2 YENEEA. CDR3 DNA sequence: TGTGCCAGCAGCTTAAGCGGACCGTCGGGTGGCTACACCTTC. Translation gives CASSLSGPSGGYTF.

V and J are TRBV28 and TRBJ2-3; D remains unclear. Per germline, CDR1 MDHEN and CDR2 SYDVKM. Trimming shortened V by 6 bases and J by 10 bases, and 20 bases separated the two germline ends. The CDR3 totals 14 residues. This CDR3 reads CASSTYPKTTPQYF. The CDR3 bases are TGTGCCAGCAGCACTTACCCGAAAACCACCCCGCAGTATTTT. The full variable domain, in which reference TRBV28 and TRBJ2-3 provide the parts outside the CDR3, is DVKVTQSSRYLVKRTGEKVFLECVQDMDHENMFWYRQDPGLGLRLIYFSYDVKMKEKGDIPEGYSVSREKKERFSLILESASTNQTSMYLCASSTYPKTTPQYFGPGTRLTVL.

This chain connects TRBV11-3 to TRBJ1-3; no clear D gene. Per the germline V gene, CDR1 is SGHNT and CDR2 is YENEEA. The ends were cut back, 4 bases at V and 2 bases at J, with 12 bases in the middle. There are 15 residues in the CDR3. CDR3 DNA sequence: TGTGCCAGCAGCTCAGAGCTGGGAGCTGGAAACACCATATATTTT. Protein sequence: CASSSELGAGNTIYF.

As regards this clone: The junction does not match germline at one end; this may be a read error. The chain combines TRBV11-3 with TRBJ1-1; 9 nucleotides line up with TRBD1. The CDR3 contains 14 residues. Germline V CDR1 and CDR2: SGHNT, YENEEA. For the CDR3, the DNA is TGTGCCAGCAGCTTATCGGTATCCGGACAGGGGCGTAACTTT. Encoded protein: CASSLSVSGQGRNF.

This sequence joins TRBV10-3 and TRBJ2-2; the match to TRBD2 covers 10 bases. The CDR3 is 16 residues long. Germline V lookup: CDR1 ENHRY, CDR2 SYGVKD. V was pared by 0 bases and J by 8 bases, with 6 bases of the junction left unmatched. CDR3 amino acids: CAISESGLAATGELFF. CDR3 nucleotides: TGTGCCATCAGTGAGTCCGGACTAGCGGCGACAGGGGAGCTGTTTTTT.

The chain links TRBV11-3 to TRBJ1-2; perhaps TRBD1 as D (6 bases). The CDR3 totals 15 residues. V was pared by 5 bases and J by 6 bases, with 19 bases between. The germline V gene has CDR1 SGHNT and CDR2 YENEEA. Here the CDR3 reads CASSQGSGRGDGYTF. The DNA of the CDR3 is TGTGCCAGCAGCCAAGGGTCAGGAAGGGGGGATGGCTACACCTTC.

CDR3 bases: TGTGCCAGCAGCTTACTCGGGGGGAACACCGGGGAGCTGTTTTTT. Its translation is CASSLLGGNTGELFF. This chain links TRBV11-3 with TRBJ2-2, with a weak D call TRBD2 (6 bases). This CDR3 region has 15 residues. Germline lookup yields CDR1 SGHNT and CDR2 YENEEA. The V and J ends lost 2 bases and 1 base respectively, with 8 bases between them.

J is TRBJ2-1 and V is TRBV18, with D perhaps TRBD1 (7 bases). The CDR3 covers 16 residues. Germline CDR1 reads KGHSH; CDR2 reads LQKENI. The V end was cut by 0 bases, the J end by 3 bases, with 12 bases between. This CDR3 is CASSPPIRGDYNEQFF. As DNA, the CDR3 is TGTGCCAGCTCACCACCGATCAGGGGGGACTACAATGAGCAGTTCTTC.

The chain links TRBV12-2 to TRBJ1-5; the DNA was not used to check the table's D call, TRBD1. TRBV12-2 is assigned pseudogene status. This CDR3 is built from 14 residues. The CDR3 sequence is CVGSQGLSNQPQHF. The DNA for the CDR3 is TGTGTGGGATCACAGGGCTTGAGCAATCAGCCCCAGCATTTT.

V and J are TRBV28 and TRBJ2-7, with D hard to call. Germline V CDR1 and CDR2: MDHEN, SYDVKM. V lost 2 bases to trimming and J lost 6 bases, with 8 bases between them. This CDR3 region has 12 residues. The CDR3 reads CASSLRVPEQYF. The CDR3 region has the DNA TGTGCCAGCAGTTTAAGGGTTCCCGAGCAGTACTTC.

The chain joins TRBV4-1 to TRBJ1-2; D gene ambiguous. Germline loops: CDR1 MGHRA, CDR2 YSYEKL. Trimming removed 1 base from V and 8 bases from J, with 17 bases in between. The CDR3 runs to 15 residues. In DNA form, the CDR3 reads TGCGCCAGCAGCCAAGGGAGGGCACGCTATGGAGGCTACACCTTC. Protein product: CASSQGRARYGGYTF.

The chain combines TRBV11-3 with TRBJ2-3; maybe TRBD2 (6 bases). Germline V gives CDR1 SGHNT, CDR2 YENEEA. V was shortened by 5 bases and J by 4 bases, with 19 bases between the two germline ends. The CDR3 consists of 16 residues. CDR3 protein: CASSPVMGLQSDTQYF. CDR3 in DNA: TGTGCCAGCAGCCCCGTGATGGGACTCCAGTCAGATACGCAGTATTTT.

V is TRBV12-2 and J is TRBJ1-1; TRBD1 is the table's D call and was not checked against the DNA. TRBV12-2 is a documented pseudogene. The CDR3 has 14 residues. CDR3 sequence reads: CASRTGTFGTEAFF. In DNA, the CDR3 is TGTGCCAGTCGAACTGGGACATTTGGAACTGAAGCTTTCTTT.

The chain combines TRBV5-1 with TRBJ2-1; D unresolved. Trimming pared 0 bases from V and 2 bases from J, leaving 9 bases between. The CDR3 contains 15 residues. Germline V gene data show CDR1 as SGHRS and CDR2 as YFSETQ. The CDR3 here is CASSLVQPAYNEQFF. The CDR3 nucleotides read TGCGCCAGCAGCTTGGTTCAACCTGCCTACAATGAGCAGTTCTTC.

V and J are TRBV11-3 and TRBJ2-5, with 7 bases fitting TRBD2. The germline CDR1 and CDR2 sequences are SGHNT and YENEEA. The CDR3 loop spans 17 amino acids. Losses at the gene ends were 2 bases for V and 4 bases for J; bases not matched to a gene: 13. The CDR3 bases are TGTGCCAGCAGCTTAATTGGAGTGCTAGCGGCAACAGAGACCCAGTACTTC. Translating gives CASSLIGVLAATETQYF.

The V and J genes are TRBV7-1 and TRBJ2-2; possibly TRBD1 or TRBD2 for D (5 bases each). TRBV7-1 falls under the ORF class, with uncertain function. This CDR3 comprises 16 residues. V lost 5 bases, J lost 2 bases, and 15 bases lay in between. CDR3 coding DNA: TGTGCCAGCAGCCCCCTGAGAGGGGCAAACACCGGGGAGCTGTTTTTT. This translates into CASSPLRGANTGELFF.

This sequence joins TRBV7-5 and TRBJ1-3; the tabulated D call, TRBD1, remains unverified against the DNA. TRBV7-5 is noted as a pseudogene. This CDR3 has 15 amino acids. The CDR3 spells CASSLGAGSGNTIYF. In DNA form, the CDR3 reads TGTGCCAGCAGCTTAGGGGCAGGCTCTGGAAACACCATATATTTT.

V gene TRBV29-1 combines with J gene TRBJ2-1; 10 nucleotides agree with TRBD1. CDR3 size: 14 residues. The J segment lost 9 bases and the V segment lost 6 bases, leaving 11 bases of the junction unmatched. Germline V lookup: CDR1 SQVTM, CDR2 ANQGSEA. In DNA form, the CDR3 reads TGCAGCGTACCGACAGGGGGCTCGCTGAGTGAGCAGTTCTTC. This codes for CSVPTGGSLSEQFF.

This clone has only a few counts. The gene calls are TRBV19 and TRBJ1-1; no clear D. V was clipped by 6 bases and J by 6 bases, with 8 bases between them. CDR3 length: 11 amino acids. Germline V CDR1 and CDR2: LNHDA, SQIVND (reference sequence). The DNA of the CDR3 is TGTGCCAGTAGGGCGACCGCTGAAGCTTTCTTT. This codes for CASRATAEAFF.

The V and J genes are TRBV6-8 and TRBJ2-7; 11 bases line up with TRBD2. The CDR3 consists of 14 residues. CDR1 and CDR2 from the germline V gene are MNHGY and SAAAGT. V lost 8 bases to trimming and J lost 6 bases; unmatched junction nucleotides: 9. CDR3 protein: CASGTSGSTGEQYF. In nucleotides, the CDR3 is TGTGCCAGCGGAACTAGCGGGAGTACGGGCGAGCAGTACTTC.

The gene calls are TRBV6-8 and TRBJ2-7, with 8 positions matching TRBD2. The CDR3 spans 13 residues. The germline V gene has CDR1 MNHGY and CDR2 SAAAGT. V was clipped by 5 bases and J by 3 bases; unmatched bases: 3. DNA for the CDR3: TGTGCCAGCAGTATCAGCGGGAGCTACGAGCAGTACTTC. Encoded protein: CASSISGSYEQYF.

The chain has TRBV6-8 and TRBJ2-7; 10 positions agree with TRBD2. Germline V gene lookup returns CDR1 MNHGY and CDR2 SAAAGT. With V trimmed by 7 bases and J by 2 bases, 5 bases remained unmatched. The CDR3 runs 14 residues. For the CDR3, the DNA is TGTGCCAGCACCCGAGCGGGAGGGCCCTACGAGCAGTACTTC. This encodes CASTRAGGPYEQYF.

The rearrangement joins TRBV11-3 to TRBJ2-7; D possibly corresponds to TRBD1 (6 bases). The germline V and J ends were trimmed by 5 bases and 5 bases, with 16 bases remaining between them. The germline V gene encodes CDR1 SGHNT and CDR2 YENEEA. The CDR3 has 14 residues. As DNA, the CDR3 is TGTGCCAGCAGCAGATCAACAGGGAAAAACGAGCAGTACTTC. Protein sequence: CASSRSTGKNEQYF.

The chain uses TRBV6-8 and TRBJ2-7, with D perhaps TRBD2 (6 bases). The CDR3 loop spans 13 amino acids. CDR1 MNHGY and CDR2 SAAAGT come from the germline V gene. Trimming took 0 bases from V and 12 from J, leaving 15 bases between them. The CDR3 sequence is CASSYSAGRSGYF. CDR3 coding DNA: TGTGCCAGCAGTTACTCTGCAGGGAGGAGCGGGTACTTC.